What follows is one T cell receptor beta chain and its context. Its binding antigen is unknown. No clone much larger than this one lies a single base away; base qualities are absent. Each collaborating institution followed its own protocols to collect whole blood in K2EDTA tubes. For TCRbeta analysis, collaborators shipped samples in one of three forms: frozen whole blood, isolated PBMCs, or DNA extracted from either of those sample types. TCRbeta CDR3 regions were amplified from genomic DNA using the immunoSEQ Assay, a bias-controlled multiplex PCR. The study's own analysis went as follows. The number of nucleated cells in each sample was estimated by amplification of reference gene primers within the assay. To quantify the absolute abundance of each unique TCRbeta CDR3 rearrangement, sequence reads were collapsed and filtered. For each sample, productive Simpson clonality was calculated as the square root of Simpson's diversity index over productive rearrangements. TCRdb re-hosts the immuneACCESS table, in-frame sequences only. Its copies lack some clones; in the studies checked, an unresolved V gene accounts for under half of them, and the cause for the rest is not known. That table is the source of V, J and clone size, and D and trimming were worked out from the DNA. The sample table contains some 74,000 clones; only one count was recorded for roughly 84% of them. The leading ten clones occupy 35% to 50% of the sample.

This entry is derived from a study of blood T cell repertoires in COVID-19 (dated by TCRdb to the early 2020s). As for the study more broadly: Collaborator samples came from the United States, Italy and Spain and covered acute and convalescent phases of COVID-19. Samples were obtained from the ongoing ImmuneRACE study (first 160 participants) and from 1,200 or so subjects provided by 6 global collaborators. The material from the prospective study consisted of cDNA or gDNA derived from T cells, B-cell-depleted T cells, or PBMCs. The repertoires were made available in a free public database intended to serve as a resource for research on the immune response to SARS-CoV-2. Subjects who had been exposed to COVID-19, were actively infected with it, or had recovered from it provided the deeply sampled blood TCRbeta repertoires that made up the dataset. A de-identified subject ID, COVID-19 status, age in years and sex were almost always included in the sample metadata. Where HLA class I and class II types were available, the types were taken from metadata supplied by the sample provider, not from assay-based typing.

The investigation overall reported the following: The amount of clinical and demographic metadata varied by source and participant and was provided uncurated.

The CDR3 goes from the cysteine to the phenylalanine over 13 residues. Only the CDR3 region is kept as DNA, spanning 39 bases read in frame from base 1. For this chain, trimming is 7 bases at the V end and 9 bases at the J end, and the number of junction bases without a gene match is 8. The material sequenced was peripheral blood. The chain links TRBV12-3 or TRBV12-4 with TRBJ1-5; 8 of the junction bases match TRBD1. The clonotype comes from an elderly man with acute or convalescent COVID-19. The CDR3 region has the sequence CASTTGAALPQHF. The DNA sequence is as follows: TGTGCCAGCACGACAGGGGCCGCCCTGCCCCAGCATTTT.